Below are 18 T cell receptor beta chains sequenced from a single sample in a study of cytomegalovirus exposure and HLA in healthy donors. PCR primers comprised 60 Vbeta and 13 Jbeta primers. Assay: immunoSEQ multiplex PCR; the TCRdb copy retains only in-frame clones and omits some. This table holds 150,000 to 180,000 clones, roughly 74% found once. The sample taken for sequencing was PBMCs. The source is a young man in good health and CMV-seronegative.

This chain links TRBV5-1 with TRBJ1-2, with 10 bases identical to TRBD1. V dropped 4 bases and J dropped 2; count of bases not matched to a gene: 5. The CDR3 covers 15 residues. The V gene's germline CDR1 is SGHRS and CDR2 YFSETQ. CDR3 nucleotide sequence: TGCGCCAGCAGCCCCCAGGGACAGGGGAACTATGGCTACACCTTC. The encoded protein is CASSPQGQGNYGYTF.

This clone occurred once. The CDR3 sequence is CASSNTGTTEAFF. The CDR3 nucleotides are TGTGCCAGCAGTAATACAGGTACCACTGAAGCTTTCTTT. This chain links TRBV6-1 with TRBJ1-1; possibly TRBD1 for D (5 bases). This CDR3 has 13 residues. Germline values: CDR1 MNHNS, CDR2 SASEGT. The V gene lost 5 bases and the J gene lost 4 bases, with 11 bases spanning the gap.

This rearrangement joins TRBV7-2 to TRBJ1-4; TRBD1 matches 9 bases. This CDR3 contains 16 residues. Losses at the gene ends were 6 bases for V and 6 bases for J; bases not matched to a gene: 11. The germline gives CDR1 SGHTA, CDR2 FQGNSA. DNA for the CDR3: TGTGCCAGCAGTTTATCGCCGAGGGACAGGGATGAAAAACTGTTTTTT. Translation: CASSLSPRDRDEKLFF.

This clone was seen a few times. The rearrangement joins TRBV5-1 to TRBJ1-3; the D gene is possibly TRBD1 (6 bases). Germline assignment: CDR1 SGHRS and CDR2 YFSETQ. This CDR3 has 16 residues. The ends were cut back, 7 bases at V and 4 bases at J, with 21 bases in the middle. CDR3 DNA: TGCGCCAGCGCACCCCTCGGCAGGGGCGAAGGAAACACCATATATTTT. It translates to CASAPLGRGEGNTIYF.

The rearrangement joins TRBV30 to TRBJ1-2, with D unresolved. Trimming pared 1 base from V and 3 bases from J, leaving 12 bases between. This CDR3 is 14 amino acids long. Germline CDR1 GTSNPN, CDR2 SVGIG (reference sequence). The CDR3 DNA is TGTGCCTGGAGTGGGCGGCGCGGCCACTATGGCTACACCTTC. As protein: CAWSGRRGHYGYTF.

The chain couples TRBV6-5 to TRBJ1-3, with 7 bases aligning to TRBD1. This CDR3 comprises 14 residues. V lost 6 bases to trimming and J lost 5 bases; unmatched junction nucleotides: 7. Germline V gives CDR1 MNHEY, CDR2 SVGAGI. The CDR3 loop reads CASSQGQIRNTIYF. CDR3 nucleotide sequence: TGTGCCAGCAGCCAGGGACAGATTAGAAACACCATATATTTT.

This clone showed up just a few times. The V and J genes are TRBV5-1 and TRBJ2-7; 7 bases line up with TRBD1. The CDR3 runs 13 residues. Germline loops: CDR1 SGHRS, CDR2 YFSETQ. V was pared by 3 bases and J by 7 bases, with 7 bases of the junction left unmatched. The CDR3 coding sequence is TGCGCCAGCAGCTCAGGGGACAGAGGTGAGCAGTACGTC. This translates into CASSSGDRGEQYV.

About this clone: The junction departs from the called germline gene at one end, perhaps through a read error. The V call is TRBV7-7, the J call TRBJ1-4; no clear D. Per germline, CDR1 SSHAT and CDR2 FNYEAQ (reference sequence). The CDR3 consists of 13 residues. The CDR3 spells CASSLDINEKLFF. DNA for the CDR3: TGTGCTAGCAGCTTAGACATAAATGAAAAACTGTTTTTT.

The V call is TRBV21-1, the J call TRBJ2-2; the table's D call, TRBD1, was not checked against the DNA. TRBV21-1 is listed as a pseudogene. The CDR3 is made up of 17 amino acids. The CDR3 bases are TGTGCCAGCAGCAAAGGTCCAGGGGGACCTAACACCGGGGAGCTGTTTTTT. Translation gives CASSKGPGGPNTGELFF.

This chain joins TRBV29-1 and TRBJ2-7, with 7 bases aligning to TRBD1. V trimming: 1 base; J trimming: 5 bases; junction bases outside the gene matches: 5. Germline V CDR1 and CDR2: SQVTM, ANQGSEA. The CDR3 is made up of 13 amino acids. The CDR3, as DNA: TGCAGCGTTGAAGGTAGGGGGCTCAACGAGCAGTACTTC. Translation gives CSVEGRGLNEQYF.

The CDR3 DNA is TGTGCCAGCAGGGACAGGGGGCTCTACAATGAGCAGTTCTTC. Translated: CASRDRGLYNEQFF. This rearrangement joins TRBV5-4 to TRBJ2-1; 11 positions match TRBD1. The CDR3 has 14 residues. Trimming removed 5 bases from V and 3 bases from J; junction bases left unmatched: 1. Germline CDR1 SGHNT, CDR2 YYREEE (reference sequence).

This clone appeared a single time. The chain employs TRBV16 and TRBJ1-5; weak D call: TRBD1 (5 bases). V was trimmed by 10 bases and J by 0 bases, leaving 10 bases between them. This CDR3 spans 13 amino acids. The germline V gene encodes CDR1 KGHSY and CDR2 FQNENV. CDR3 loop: CATWRGSNQPQHF. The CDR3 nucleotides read TGTGCCACCTGGAGGGGTAGCAATCAGCCCCAGCATTTT.

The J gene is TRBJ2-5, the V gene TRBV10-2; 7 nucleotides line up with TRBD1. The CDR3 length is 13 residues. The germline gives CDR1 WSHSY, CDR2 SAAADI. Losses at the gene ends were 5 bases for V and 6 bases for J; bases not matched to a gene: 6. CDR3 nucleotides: TGCGCCAGCAGTTTACAGGGGCAGCAGACCCAGTACTTC. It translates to CASSLQGQQTQYF.

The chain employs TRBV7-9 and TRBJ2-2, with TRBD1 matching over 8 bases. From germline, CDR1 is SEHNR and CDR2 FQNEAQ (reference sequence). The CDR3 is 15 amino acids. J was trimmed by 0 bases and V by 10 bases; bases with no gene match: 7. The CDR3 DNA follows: TGTGCCATTAAGGCGGGACAGGCGAACACCGGGGAGCTGTTTTTT. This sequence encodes CAIKAGQANTGELFF.

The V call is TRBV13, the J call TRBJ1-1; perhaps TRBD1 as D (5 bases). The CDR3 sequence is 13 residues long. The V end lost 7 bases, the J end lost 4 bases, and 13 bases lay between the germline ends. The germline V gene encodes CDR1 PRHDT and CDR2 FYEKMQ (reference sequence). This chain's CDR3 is CASTARGSTEAFF. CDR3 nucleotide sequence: TGTGCCAGCACCGCAAGGGGTTCCACTGAAGCTTTCTTT.

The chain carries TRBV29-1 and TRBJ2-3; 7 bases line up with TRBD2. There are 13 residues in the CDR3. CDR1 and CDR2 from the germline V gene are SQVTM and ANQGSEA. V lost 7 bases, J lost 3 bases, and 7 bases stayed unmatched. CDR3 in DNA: TGCAGCGGCGGCCCCGGGGGGACAGATACGCAGTATTTT. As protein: CSGGPGGTDTQYF.

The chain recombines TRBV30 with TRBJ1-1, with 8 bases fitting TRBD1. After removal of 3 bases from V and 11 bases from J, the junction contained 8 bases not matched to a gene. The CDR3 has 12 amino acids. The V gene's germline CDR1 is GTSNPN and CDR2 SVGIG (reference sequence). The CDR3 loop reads CAWRGTGPSAFF. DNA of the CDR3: TGTGCCTGGAGAGGGACAGGTCCATCCGCTTTCTTT.

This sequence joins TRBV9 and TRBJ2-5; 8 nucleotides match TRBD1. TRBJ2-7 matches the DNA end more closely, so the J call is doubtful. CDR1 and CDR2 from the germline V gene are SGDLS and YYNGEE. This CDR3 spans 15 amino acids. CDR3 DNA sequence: TGTGCCAGCAGCCCAACAGGGGGTACCCTCTACGAGCAGTACTTC. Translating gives CASSPTGGTLYEQYF.